Following are 23 T cell receptor beta chains from one sample sequenced in a study of blood T cells in healthy people across ages. Primers used in a second PCR of roughly 6 to 12 cycles were a sample-barcoded 5' primer and a J-beta primer mix. TCRdb used MiXCR to reprocess the 5' RACE reads, holding one entry per CDR3 protein. The sample has hundreds of thousands of distinct CDR3 sequences; 35% to 45% are singletons. The sequencing sample was made of blood. The receptors come from a woman aged 55-69 years in good health.

This clonotype was seen more than once but under ten times. The chain couples TRBV6-2 or TRBV6-3 to TRBJ2-5; D gene unclear. The CDR3 sequence is 14 residues long. Trimming took off 7 bases at V and 2 bases at J, with 14 bases between the two ends. Germline V gene sequence: CDR1 MNHEY, CDR2 SVGEGT. Written as DNA, the CDR3 is TGTGCCAGCATCTCAAAGGCGCGGCAAGAGACCCAGTACTTC. Its translation is CASISKARQETQYF.

V usage is TRBV4-1 and J usage is TRBJ1-2; no reliable D call. CDR3 length: 16 residues. Deletions cut 0 bases from V and 4 bases from J, with 15 bases between. Germline CDR1 and CDR2: MGHRA and YSYEKL. The CDR3 region is CASSQDRLREGYGYTF. For the CDR3, the DNA is TGCGCCAGCAGCCAAGATCGACTGCGGGAGGGCTATGGCTACACCTTC.

The genes are TRBV6-5 and TRBJ2-5; maybe TRBD2 (6 bases). Germline assignment: CDR1 MNHEY and CDR2 SVGAGI. V was shortened by 2 bases and J by 2 bases, with 9 bases between the two germline ends. The CDR3 length is 14 residues. The CDR3 DNA sequence: TGTGCCAGCAGTTACAGGGACTGGCAAGAGACCCAGTACTTC. Amino acid sequence: CASSYRDWQETQYF.

This chain joins TRBV4-3 and TRBJ2-1; D is uncertain. Germline CDR1 is LGHNA and CDR2 is YSLEER. Trimming shortened V by 0 bases and J by 1 base, and 7 bases separated the two germline ends. The CDR3 is 15 residues long. CDR3 sequence: CASSQELGSYNEQFF. CDR3 nucleotide sequence: TGCGCCAGCAGCCAAGAACTGGGGTCCTACAATGAGCAGTTCTTC.

To note about this clonotype: Its ends do not fully match the called genes, so a read error is possible. The chain employs TRBV27 and TRBJ2-3; the match to TRBD1 covers 8 bases. The germline CDR1 and CDR2 sequences are MNHEY and SMNVEV (reference sequence). The CDR3 is made up of 15 amino acids. The CDR3 DNA follows: TGTGCCTGCAGCGAAAGGGGGGACAGGACAGATACGCAGTATTTT. Its protein product is CACSERGDRTDTQYF.

V is TRBV27 and J is TRBJ1-1, with D hard to call. Trimming left V 3 bases short and J 2 bases short, with 10 bases between. CDR3 length equals 14 residues. CDR1 is MNHEY, CDR2 SMNVEV, per germline (reference sequence). The CDR3 loop is CASSFFRGNTEAFF. The CDR3 nucleotides read TGTGCCAGCAGTTTTTTTCGGGGAAACACTGAAGCTTTCTTT.

This clonotype was observed at least ten times. The chain combines TRBV15 with TRBJ2-3; D not resolved. This CDR3 spans 12 amino acids. CDR1 LNHNV and CDR2 YYDKDF come from the germline V gene (reference sequence). V gave up 1 base and J gave up 2 bases, with 1 base separating them. The DNA of the CDR3 is TGTGCCACCAGCAGAGCCACAGATACGCAGTATTTT. Translated: CATSRATDTQYF.

This clonotype was seen ten or more times. V usage is TRBV5-6 and J usage is TRBJ2-5; D possibly corresponds to TRBD2 (6 bases). The CDR3 has 16 residues. Trimming removed 0 bases from V and 5 bases from J, with 17 bases in between. In germline, CDR1 is SGHDT, CDR2 YYEEEE. In nucleotides, the CDR3 is TGTGCCAGCAGCTTGGCCCGAACGACTAGTTTGGAGACCCAGTACTTC. Protein sequence: CASSLARTTSLETQYF.

The chain is built from TRBV7-8 and TRBJ1-2; D possibly corresponds to TRBD1 (6 bases). Germline V CDR1 and CDR2: SGHVS, FQNEAQ. The V end lost 1 base, the J end lost 4 bases, and 13 bases lay between the germline ends. This CDR3 has 15 amino acids. CDR3 region: CASSLGGGGAYGYTF. The CDR3 bases are TGTGCCAGCAGCTTAGGTGGGGGGGGGGCCTATGGCTACACCTTC.

The chain employs TRBV4-3 and TRBJ2-2, with 8 positions matching TRBD2. CDR3 length: 16 residues. Germline CDR1 LGHNA, CDR2 YSLEER. The V gene end was trimmed by 0 bases and the J gene end by 7 bases; junction bases not matched to a gene: 7. CDR3 sequence (DNA): TGCGCCAGCAGCCAAGAACTCCCGGGAGGGCACGGGGAGCTGTTTTTT. It translates to CASSQELPGGHGELFF.

In its sample, this clonotype was seen a few times. The chain uses TRBV10-3 and TRBJ1-5, with TRBD1 identical over 10 bases. Germline CDR1 reads ENHRY; CDR2 reads SYGVKD. The CDR3 contains 14 residues. V lost 8 bases to trimming and J lost 2 bases; unmatched junction nucleotides: 3. The CDR3 sequence is CAIAGTGGNQPQHF. CDR3 DNA sequence: TGTGCCATCGCCGGGACAGGGGGCAATCAGCCCCAGCATTTT.

This chain connects TRBV3-1 to TRBJ1-3; D possibly corresponds to TRBD1 (5 bases). This CDR3 spans 16 amino acids. Between the trimmed V and J ends, which lost 2 bases and 3 bases, there was a span of 14 bases. From germline, CDR1 is LGHDT and CDR2 YNNKEL (reference sequence). The CDR3 DNA follows: TGTGCCAGCAGCCAACTGTTAACAGGAATTGGAAACACCATATATTTT. Amino acids: CASSQLLTGIGNTIYF. The full variable domain, in which reference TRBV3-1 and TRBJ1-3 provide the parts outside the CDR3, is DTAVSQTPKYLVTQMGNDKSIKCEQNLGHDTMYWYKQDSKKFLKIMFSYNNKELIINETVPNRFSPKSPDKAHLNLHINSLELGDSAVYFCASSQLLTGIGNTIYFGEGSWLTVV.

The chain couples TRBV15 to TRBJ1-1, with D uncertain. The CDR3 is made up of 15 amino acids. The V and J ends lost 3 bases and 0 bases respectively, with 11 bases between them. Germline V gene data show CDR1 as LNHNV and CDR2 as YYDKDF (reference sequence). CDR3 sequence reads: CATSRSREMNTEAFF. DNA of the CDR3: TGTGCCACCAGCAGGTCCCGGGAAATGAACACTGAAGCTTTCTTT.

Only a few counts were recorded for this clonotype. The rearrangement links TRBV11-1 to TRBJ2-7; TRBD1 matches 10 bases. CDR1 is SGHAT and CDR2 is FQDESV in the germline V gene (reference sequence). V dropped 4 bases and J dropped 3; count of bases not matched to a gene: 0. The CDR3 sequence is 13 residues long. The CDR3 reads CASSWTGGYEQYF. CDR3 bases: TGTGCCAGCAGCTGGACAGGGGGCTACGAGCAGTACTTC.

In this sample, this clonotype turned up a few times. This chain links TRBV7-2 with TRBJ2-7; 8 nucleotides agree with TRBD1. Unmatched junction bases numbered 8, after V lost 7 bases and J lost 3 bases. Per the germline V gene, CDR1 is SGHTA and CDR2 is FQGNSA. This CDR3 is 14 amino acids long. This CDR3 is CASIGGTGNYEQYF. DNA for the CDR3: TGTGCCAGCATTGGGGGGACAGGAAACTACGAGCAGTACTTC.

This clonotype was found a few times. This rearrangement joins TRBV10-3 to TRBJ1-2; perhaps TRBD1 as D (6 bases). The CDR3 extends over 13 amino acids. Trimming cost V 9 bases and J 2 bases, with 13 bases left between them. Germline V CDR1 and CDR2: ENHRY, SYGVKD. CDR3 nucleotides: TGTGCCATGCGCGGCAGGGGAAACTATGGCTACACCTTC. Its translation is CAMRGRGNYGYTF.

This clonotype was picked up many times. V gene TRBV3-1 combines with J gene TRBJ2-3; D gene unclear. V shed 4 bases and J shed 6 bases, with 8 bases lying between them. The length of the CDR3 is 12 residues. Germline V lookup: CDR1 LGHDT, CDR2 YNNKEL (reference sequence). The CDR3 sequence is CASSLARDTQYF. CDR3 coding DNA: TGTGCCAGCAGCCTCGCGAGGGATACGCAGTATTTT.

Only one count was recorded for this clonotype. The chain joins TRBV4-3 to TRBJ2-7, with 8 bases lining up with TRBD1. The CDR3 spans 14 residues. V dropped 5 bases and J dropped 2; count of bases not matched to a gene: 5. Germline CDR1 LGHNA, CDR2 YSLEER. CDR3 sequence reads: CASSTRQGPYEQYF. Written as DNA, the CDR3 is TGCGCCAGCAGCACCCGACAGGGGCCCTACGAGCAGTACTTC.

The V gene is TRBV4-1, the J gene TRBJ1-2; no reliable D call. CDR1 MGHRA and CDR2 YSYEKL come from the germline V gene. The CDR3 covers 14 residues. The V end was cut by 2 bases, the J end by 5 bases, with 12 bases between. The CDR3: CASSQLDGGYGYTF. CDR3 in DNA: TGCGCCAGCAGCCAATTGGACGGAGGATATGGCTACACCTTC.

In this sample, this clonotype turned up once. V and J are TRBV11-1 and TRBJ2-5; tentatively, D is TRBD2 (7 bases). Matching the DNA end better, TRBJ2-7 makes the J call doubtful. Germline loops: CDR1 SGHAT, CDR2 FQDESV (reference sequence). The CDR3 totals 14 residues. The CDR3 here is CASSPGGGAHEQYF. In DNA, the CDR3 is TGTGCCAGCTCTCCAGGTGGGGGGGCCCACGAGCAGTACTTC.

A remark on this clonotype: At one of its ends the junction is not consistent with the germline gene, which may arise from a read error. V gene TRBV6-1 combines with J gene TRBJ2-4, with 13 bases that match TRBD2. The DNA end lines up better with TRBJ2-7; the J call may be wrong. The CDR3 loop spans 15 amino acids. The germline V gene encodes CDR1 MNHNS and CDR2 SASEGT. The CDR3 sequence: CASGLAGERYYEQYF. CDR3 in DNA: TGCGCCAGCGGACTAGCGGGAGAGAGGTACTACGAGCAGTACTTC.

This clonotype was found many times. The rearrangement links TRBV6-1 to TRBJ2-7; 7 positions match TRBD1. Germline CDR1 reads MNHNS; CDR2 reads SASEGT. V lost 5 bases and J lost 5; bases outside the gene matches: 12. This CDR3 contains 15 residues. The CDR3: CASSRLTGPSDEQYF. The CDR3 DNA is TGTGCCAGCAGTCGGTTGACAGGGCCGAGCGACGAGCAGTACTTC.

Note on this clonotype: This clone may be a read error of a much larger clone one base away. The chain's CDR3 is CASSDSAGPETDMQYF. CDR3 coding DNA: TGTGCCAGCAGTGACTCTGCGGGGCCCGAGACAGATATGCAGTATTTT. This chain connects TRBV6-4 to TRBJ2-3; possible D gene TRBD2, 6 bases. From germline, CDR1 is MRHNA and CDR2 SNTAGT. The CDR3 consists of 16 residues.